Listed here are 11 T cell receptor beta chains from one sample, sequenced in a study of blood T cells in healthy people across ages (dated by TCRdb to the mid-2010s). The method behind the library was 5' RACE. The data were produced on an Illumina HiSeq 2500. A second about 7 to 11 cycle PCR used a sample-barcoded 5' primer and a J-beta primer mix. The public reads were reanalyzed by TCRdb: fastp trimming at Q25, MiXCR alignment, in-frame beta chains only. Identical CDR3 proteins give one entry, which carries the most common genes and DNA. This sample has around 1,000,000 distinct CDR3 sequences in its table, and approximately 26% of those were observed once. About 0.69% of the sample is in the top ten clones. These data were likewise used in another study, on T cells of mothers and their children.

The sample taken for sequencing was blood. These receptors came from a girl aged 2 to 9 in good health.

This chain joins TRBV5-6 and TRBJ2-5, with TRBD2 identical over 11 bases. The J segment lost 3 bases and the V segment lost 4 bases, leaving 8 bases of the junction unmatched. Germline assignment: CDR1 SGHDT and CDR2 YYEEEE. CDR3 size: 16 residues. CDR3 protein: CASSPTGTSGEETQYF. CDR3 sequence (DNA): TGTGCCAGCAGCCCAACCGGGACTAGCGGCGAAGAGACCCAGTACTTC.

The rearrangement uses TRBV7-9 and TRBJ2-7; D assignment may be TRBD1 or TRBD2 (5 bases each). There are 16 residues in the CDR3. V lost 2 bases and J 0 bases, leaving 14 bases between the germline ends. Germline assignment: CDR1 SEHNR and CDR2 FQNEAQ (reference sequence). CDR3: CASSLSGLVHSYEQYF. The CDR3 nucleotides read TGTGCCAGCAGCTTATCGGGGCTAGTTCACTCCTACGAGCAGTACTTC. The whole variable domain, remainder taken from reference TRBV7-9 and TRBJ2-7, is DTGVSQNPRHKITKRGQNVTFRCDPISEHNRLYWYRQTLGQGPEFLTYFQNEAQLEKSRLLSDRFSAERPKGSFSTLEIQRTEQGDSAMYLCASSLSGLVHSYEQYFGPGTRLTVT.

This clonotype was recorded a few times. This chain joins TRBV3-1 and TRBJ2-7; D uncertain. CDR3 length equals 14 residues. Trimming removed 1 base from V and 1 base from J, with 8 bases in between. Per germline, CDR1 LGHDT and CDR2 YNNKEL (reference sequence). CDR3 protein: CASSQVQDSYEQYF. CDR3 DNA: TGTGCCAGCAGCCAAGTCCAGGATTCCTACGAGCAGTACTTC.

The DNA for the CDR3 is TGCAGTGCTAGAGATTACACGGCAAGCTCCTACAATGAGCAGTTCTTC. Residues: CSARDYTASSYNEQFF. This chain links TRBV20-1 with TRBJ2-1; D gene unclear. Germline V gives CDR1 DFQATT, CDR2 SNEGSKA (reference sequence). This CDR3 spans 16 amino acids. V gave up 0 bases and J gave up 0 bases, with 12 bases separating them.

The V call is TRBV20-1, the J call TRBJ2-7, with no clear D. The CDR3 extends over 16 amino acids. CDR1 DFQATT and CDR2 SNEGSKA come from the germline V gene (reference sequence). V was pared by 0 bases and J by 4 bases, with 19 bases between. The CDR3 loop reads CSARDFVGVSPYEQYF. CDR3 coding DNA: TGCAGTGCTAGAGATTTCGTTGGGGTGTCGCCATACGAGCAGTACTTC.

This clonotype appeared a few times. The J gene is TRBJ2-1, the V gene TRBV29-1; D is possibly TRBD1 or TRBD2 (7 bases each). This CDR3 spans 16 amino acids. V lost 0 bases, J lost 4 bases, and 16 bases lay in between. From germline, CDR1 is SQVTM and CDR2 ANQGSEA. The CDR3 DNA sequence: TGCAGCGTTGAAGATTCAGGGGGGGCTTTTTACAATGAGCAGTTCTTC. Protein product: CSVEDSGGAFYNEQFF.

V usage is TRBV19 and J usage is TRBJ2-1, with D possibly TRBD2 on 5 matching bases. In germline, CDR1 is LNHDA, CDR2 SQIVND (reference sequence). The CDR3 loop spans 16 amino acids. Trimming stripped 3 bases from V and 2 bases from J, with 14 bases between. The CDR3 spells CASSISGSGTYNEQFF. The CDR3 DNA is TGTGCCAGTAGTATTTCTGGAAGCGGTACCTACAATGAGCAGTTCTTC.

V gene TRBV4-2 combines with J gene TRBJ1-6; D uncertain. Per germline, CDR1 LGHNA and CDR2 YNFKEQ. The CDR3 consists of 14 residues. V lost 4 bases to trimming and J lost 10 bases, with 14 bases between them. The CDR3 DNA sequence: TGTGCCAGCAGCCCCGGCCCCCAGGCCTCACCCCTCCACTTT. This gives the protein CASSPGPQASPLHF.

CDR3 amino acids: CASSPGSSDEQYF. DNA of the CDR3: TGTGCCAGCAGTCCCGGGAGCTCGGACGAGCAGTACTTC. The chain carries TRBV27 and TRBJ2-7; a possible D gene is TRBD2 (6 bases). Germline CDR1 and CDR2: MNHEY and SMNVEV (reference sequence). The CDR3 length is 13 residues. V was shortened by 5 bases and J by 5 bases, with 13 bases between the two germline ends.

The chain combines TRBV24-1 with TRBJ2-5, with 13 bases identical to TRBD2. The trim removed 4 bases at V and 5 bases at J, leaving 9 bases unmatched. Per germline, CDR1 KGHDR and CDR2 SFDVKD. This CDR3 spans 17 amino acids. Here the CDR3 DNA reads TGTGCCACCAGTGACCAACCGGGACTAGCGGGGTTGGAGACCCAGTACTTC. This gives the protein CATSDQPGLAGLETQYF.

The V call is TRBV5-1, the J call TRBJ2-6; 9 nucleotides align to TRBD1. This CDR3 comprises 18 residues. Germline CDR1 and CDR2: SGHRS and YFSETQ. With 5 bases clipped from V and 2 bases from J, the junction kept 11 bases outside the gene matches. The CDR3 region is CASRSPTGGAPGANVLTF. The DNA of the CDR3 is TGCGCCAGCAGAAGTCCTACAGGGGGCGCGCCTGGGGCCAACGTCCTGACTTTC.